The rows below give T cell receptor beta chains drawn from one sample of a study of blood T cell repertoires in COVID-19. Some clones are missing from TCRdb's copy, which holds only in-frame ones; the method was immunoSEQ multiplex PCR. The profile shows about 110,000 clones, 88% of them singletons. Sequenced sample: peripheral blood. These receptors were collected from a middle-aged man with active or convalescent COVID-19. CDR3s include the opening cysteine and the closing phenylalanine or tryptophan.

TRBV7-9 CASSLGYTGTEAFF
TRBV19 CASSISTSGQNEQFF
TRBV19 CASSFSLGGNYGYTF
TRBV28 CASSMTAQETQYF
TRBV3-1/TRBV3-2 CASSPPGLAGGGTGELFF
TRBV9 CASSVARGNTEAFF
TRBV11-3 CADNVSTEAFF
TRBV6-5 CASSYSPGTGGNGYTF
TRBV18 CASSHAAGQGVSYEQYF
TRBV21-1 CASNAGATYEQYF
TRBV29-1 CSAWNGGFDQPQHF
TRBV5-1 CASSFRQGGVGEQFF
TRBV6-5 CAVAGGSADTQYF
TRBV5-1 CASSSLGGRGPTGELFF
TRBV19 CASSIAGGSGYEQYF
TRBV5-1 CASSAGQGARNTEAFF